Presented here are 10 T cell receptor beta chains from one specimen sequenced in a study of blood T cell repertoires in COVID-19. Using immunoSEQ multiplex PCR, the repertoire was profiled, and TCRdb retains in-frame clones only, with some absent. This table has approximately 110,000 clones, less than 85% appearing once. The specimen sequenced was peripheral blood. The receptor source for this set is a human donor with acute or convalescent COVID-19. The donor label of this sample is uncertain.

This chain connects TRBV6-4 to TRBJ1-2; TRBD1 aligns across 7 bases. Germline trimming cut 6 bases from V and 5 bases from J; bases unmatched to any gene: 18. Germline V CDR1 and CDR2: MRHNA, SNTAGT. The CDR3 consists of 17 residues. The CDR3 is CASSLTGEIGGRYGYTF. The CDR3 DNA reads TGTGCCAGCAGCCTCACAGGGGAGATCGGGGGTAGGTATGGCTACACCTTC.

This clone was observed once. The chain joins TRBV30 to TRBJ2-7; D unclear. The V end was cut by 0 bases, the J end by 3 bases, with 9 bases between. The CDR3 covers 13 residues. Germline lookup yields CDR1 GTSNPN and CDR2 SVGIG (reference sequence). The CDR3 is CAWSVSLYYEQYV. For the CDR3, the DNA is TGTGCCTGGAGTGTAAGCCTATACTACGAGCAGTACGTC.

The V and J genes are TRBV6-5 and TRBJ1-1; 10 bases line up with TRBD1. The CDR3 totals 14 residues. Germline CDR1 is MNHEY and CDR2 is SVGAGI. Trimming at V came to 6 bases and at J to 7 bases, leaving 8 bases not matched to a gene. The CDR3 DNA reads TGTGCCAGCAGCCCGGGACAGGGGCATGGTGAAGCTTTCTTT. This sequence encodes CASSPGQGHGEAFF.

A few counts support this clone. The rearrangement joins TRBV6-1 to TRBJ2-4; TRBD1 matches 9 bases. The V gene's germline CDR1 is MNHNS and CDR2 SASEGT. The CDR3 is 18 amino acids. Germline trimming cut 4 bases from V and 2 bases from J; bases unmatched to any gene: 12. The chain's CDR3 is CASSAGSGTGLTKNIQYF. The CDR3 nucleotides are TGTGCCAGCAGTGCGGGTTCGGGGACAGGGTTAACCAAAAACATTCAGTACTTC.

V gene TRBV11-2 combines with J gene TRBJ1-6, with TRBD1 matching 7 bases. Germline V gene lookup returns CDR1 SGHAT and CDR2 FQNNGV. Trimming at V came to 4 bases and at J to 8 bases, leaving 5 bases not matched to a gene. CDR3 length: 14 amino acids. CDR3 in amino acids: CASSSGQADSPLHF. The CDR3 DNA follows: TGTGCCAGCAGCTCCGGACAGGCGGATTCACCCCTCCACTTT. Combining the CDR3 with reference TRBV11-2 and TRBJ1-6 gives the whole variable domain EAGVAQSPRYKIIEKRQSVAFWCNPISGHATLYWYQQILGQGPKLLIQFQNNGVVDDSQLPKDRFSAERLKGVDSTLKIQPAKLEDSAVYLCASSSGQADSPLHFGNGTRLTVT.

This clone showed up just a few times. This sample includes further DNA sequences coding for the same CDR3. V gene TRBV7-2 combines with J gene TRBJ1-5, with 9 positions matching TRBD1. Germline CDR1 is SGHTA and CDR2 is FQGNSA. This CDR3 is built from 15 residues. V gave up 4 bases and J gave up 4 bases; unmatched junction bases: 5. Here the CDR3 reads CASSSGQGTNQPQHF. CDR3 DNA: TGTGCCAGCAGCTCTGGACAGGGGACAAATCAGCCCCAGCATTTT.

This chain links TRBV20-1 with TRBJ2-1, with TRBD2 as a possible D gene (5 bases). V was clipped by 6 bases and J by 10 bases, with 13 bases between them. In germline, CDR1 is DFQATT, CDR2 SNEGSKA (reference sequence). CDR3 size: 11 residues. The CDR3 protein is CSAPQAGEQFF. CDR3 sequence (DNA): TGCAGTGCCCCCCAGGCGGGCGAGCAGTTCTTC.

The chain employs TRBV7-8 and TRBJ2-1; 9 bases align to TRBD2. This CDR3 spans 17 amino acids. V was pared by 5 bases and J by 7 bases, with 15 bases of the junction left unmatched. Germline CDR1 reads SGHVS; CDR2 reads FQNEAQ. DNA of the CDR3: TGTGCCAGCAGCCGAGAGACGGCGGGGGGGAAAAAGAATGAGCAGTTCTTC. Translation gives CASSRETAGGKKNEQFF.

This clone was counted once. This chain links TRBV21-1 with TRBJ1-2. TRBV21-1 is shown as a pseudogene. The CDR3 has 13 residues. The CDR3 DNA sequence: TGTGCCAGCAGCAAAGTTAGTCTATATGGCTACACCTTC. It yields the protein CASSKVSLYGYTF.

V gene TRBV27 combines with J gene TRBJ1-2, with a tentative D call TRBD1 (5 bases). The CDR3 totals 14 residues. Germline-derived CDR1 and CDR2 are MNHEY and SMNVEV (reference sequence). V was trimmed by 6 bases and J by 8 bases, leaving 19 bases between them. CDR3 DNA: TGTGCCAGCAGCCGAAGGCAGGGAATACTCGGCTACACCTTC. Encoded protein: CASSRRQGILGYTF.